This T cell receptor (beta chain) was documented in a study of control samples from healthy donors and cancer patients. This clone was counted between two and nine times. TCRdb's table, derived via immunoSEQ multiplex PCR, lists solely in-frame clones and lacks some. The sample consists of about 170,000 clones, about 86% of them appearing once. Trimming took off 0 bases at V and 0 bases at J, with 11 bases between the two ends. The CDR3 has 16 residues. CDR1 is SEHNR and CDR2 is FQNEAQ in the germline V gene (reference sequence). This clonotype was sampled from a woman aged 25 to 45 in good health. This sequence joins TRBV7-9 and TRBJ1-1; no clear D. Source material: blood. This chain's CDR3 is CASSLAYQAVNTEAFF. The CDR3 DNA reads as TGTGCCAGCAGCTTAGCCTACCAGGCTGTGAACACTGAAGCTTTCTTT.